The 30 T cell receptor beta chains below were found in one sample sequenced in a study of cytomegalovirus exposure and HLA in healthy donors. Use of 60 Vbeta and 13 Jbeta primers characterized the PCR. Measured with immunoSEQ multiplex PCR; TCRdb has only the in-frame clones, and not every one. This table has about 200,000 clones, roughly three quarters appearing once. Sequenced: PBMCs. The receptors here all came from a man aged 45-65 years in good health and CMV-seronegative.

The rearrangement joins TRBV9 to TRBJ2-1, with 15 positions matching TRBD2. The CDR3 sequence is 15 residues long. V lost 4 bases, J lost 8 bases, and 4 bases stayed unmatched. Germline CDR1 is SGDLS and CDR2 is YYNGEE. The CDR3 DNA reads TGTGCCAGCAGCACAGGACTAGCGGGAGGGGATGAGCAGTTCTTC. Encoded protein: CASSTGLAGGDEQFF.

The CDR3 bases are TGTGCCAGCAGTTTAGGACTAGCGGGACCAAATGAGCAGTTCTTC. Translating it yields CASSLGLAGPNEQFF. The rearrangement uses TRBV27 and TRBJ2-1, with 12 bases that match TRBD2. This CDR3 is 15 amino acids long. Germline CDR1 and CDR2: MNHEY and SMNVEV (reference sequence). V lost 2 bases and J lost 7; bases outside the gene matches: 3.

This sequence joins TRBV5-4 and TRBJ2-7; the D is unclear. Germline CDR1 and CDR2: SGHNT and YYREEE (reference sequence). V was clipped by 0 bases and J by 1 base, with 8 bases between them. The CDR3 has 14 residues. The CDR3 region is CASSLVPSSYEQYF. CDR3 nucleotides: TGTGCCAGCAGCTTGGTCCCGTCTTCCTACGAGCAGTACTTC.

Notes on this clone: One junction end disagrees with the germline gene, perhaps due to a read error. The chain combines TRBV7-7 with TRBJ2-1; 9 positions agree with TRBD1. Per the germline V gene, CDR1 is SSHAT and CDR2 is FNYEAQ (reference sequence). CDR3 size: 14 residues. As DNA, the CDR3 is TGTGCTAGCAGCCCCGGGACAGGGAACAATGAGCAGTTCTTC. Amino acid sequence: CASSPGTGNNEQFF.

This clone was seen more than once but under ten times. The germline gene is not matched at one end of the junction; a read error may be the cause. The gene calls are TRBV2 and TRBJ2-7; 11 nucleotides line up with TRBD2. Germline lookup yields CDR1 SNHLY and CDR2 FYNNEI. The CDR3 sequence is 15 residues long. The CDR3 sequence: CASREGTSGSYEQYF. The DNA for the CDR3 is TGTGCCAGCAGGGAAGGGACTAGCGGTTCCTACGAGCAGTACTTC.

The chain recombines TRBV7-2 with TRBJ2-5; 10 nucleotides align to TRBD2. TRBJ2-7 explains the end of the DNA better; the J call may be wrong. This CDR3 is 14 amino acids long. Germline V CDR1 and CDR2: SGHTA, FQGNSA. The CDR3 bases are TGTGCCAGCACATCACTAGCGGGGTCCTACGAGCAGTACTTC. Its translation: CASTSLAGSYEQYF.

This chain links TRBV29-1 with TRBJ2-3; 11 positions match TRBD1. CDR1 is SQVTM and CDR2 is ANQGSEA in the germline V gene. The junction had 8 bases not matched to a gene; V was cut back by 7 bases and J by 5 bases. The CDR3 has 14 amino acids. The CDR3 DNA reads TGCAGCGGGGGAGGGGGGACAGGGGGAGATACGCAGTATTTT. Translation: CSGGGGTGGDTQYF.

The V and J genes are TRBV27 and TRBJ1-6, with a possible D match to TRBD1 (6 bases). Germline lookup yields CDR1 MNHEY and CDR2 SMNVEV (reference sequence). With 3 bases removed from V and 14 bases from J, the gap between germline ends came to 11 bases. The CDR3 runs 12 residues. The CDR3 bases are TGTGCCAGCAGTTTTGAAGGGGGTGCCCTCCACTTT. Protein product: CASSFEGGALHF.

The rearrangement uses TRBV11-2 and TRBJ2-7; 11 nucleotides match TRBD2. The CDR3 runs 15 residues. Germline assignment: CDR1 SGHAT and CDR2 FQNNGV. V dropped 6 bases and J dropped 2; count of bases not matched to a gene: 6. The CDR3 nucleotides read TGTGCCAGCAGTACCCCACTAGCGGGAGCCTACGAGCAGTACTTC. Translating it yields CASSTPLAGAYEQYF.

As regards this clone: In the same sample, other DNA sequences code for this CDR3. V usage is TRBV9 and J usage is TRBJ2-3; D perhaps matches TRBD2 (6 bases). The CDR3 is 14 residues long. Germline values: CDR1 SGDLS, CDR2 YYNGEE. V was shortened by 0 bases and J by 6 bases, with 11 bases between the two germline ends. The CDR3 spells CASSVEGGTDTQYF. CDR3 DNA sequence: TGTGCCAGCAGCGTAGAAGGAGGGACGGATACGCAGTATTTT.

The chain links TRBV28 to TRBJ2-1; unclear D gene. The CDR3 covers 13 residues. V gave up 10 bases and J gave up 0 bases, with 10 bases separating them. Germline V lookup: CDR1 MDHEN, CDR2 SYDVKM. The CDR3 loop is CATVRGSYNEQFF. Here the CDR3 DNA reads TGTGCCACCGTCCGAGGCTCCTACAATGAGCAGTTCTTC.

This chain links TRBV4-1 with TRBJ2-1; the D gene is possibly TRBD2 (6 bases). The CDR3 has 17 residues. The germline V gene encodes CDR1 MGHRA and CDR2 YSYEKL. The germline V and J ends were trimmed by 1 base and 2 bases, with 15 bases remaining between them. The CDR3 bases are TGCGCCAGCAGCCAAGTTCGGGGGATTCTTGCCTACAATGAGCAGTTCTTC. Translating it yields CASSQVRGILAYNEQFF.

The CDR3 region is CAWSAPRDRTITDTQYF. The CDR3 nucleotides read TGTGCCTGGAGCGCTCCGCGGGACAGGACAATCACAGATACGCAGTATTTT. This chain uses TRBV30 with TRBJ2-3; 8 bases map to TRBD1. The CDR3 is made up of 17 amino acids. With 3 bases clipped from V and 2 bases from J, the junction kept 13 bases outside the gene matches. Germline V gene lookup returns CDR1 GTSNPN and CDR2 SVGIG (reference sequence). Using reference TRBV30 and TRBJ2-3 for the parts outside the CDR3, the full variable domain is SQTIHQWPATLVQPVGSPLSLECTVEGTSNPNLYWYRQAAGRGLQLLFYSVGIGQISSEVPQNLSASRPQDRQFILSSKKLLLSDSGFYLCAWSAPRDRTITDTQYFGPGTRLTVL.

The chain recombines TRBV7-9 with TRBJ1-6; D may be TRBD1 (5 bases). Germline lookup yields CDR1 SEHNR and CDR2 FQNEAQ (reference sequence). CDR3 size: 15 residues. Trimming stripped 4 bases from V and 7 bases from J, with 14 bases between. CDR3 DNA sequence: TGTGCCAGCAGCTCCAGGGCAGGAGCCAATTCACCCCTCCACTTT. Its protein is CASSSRAGANSPLHF. The complete variable domain, with remaining parts taken from reference TRBV7-9 and TRBJ1-6, reads DTGVSQNPRHKITKRGQNVTFRCDPISEHNRLYWYRQTLGQGPEFLTYFQNEAQLEKSRLLSDRFSAERPKGSFSTLEIQRTEQGDSAMYLCASSSRAGANSPLHFGNGTRLTVT.

The chain recombines TRBV11-3 with TRBJ2-2; TRBD1 matches 7 bases. The germline V gene encodes CDR1 SGHNT and CDR2 YENEEA. The CDR3 runs 16 residues. J lost 3 bases, V lost 3 bases, and 7 bases had no gene match. The CDR3 reads CASSLTGPPDTGELFF. CDR3 coding DNA: TGTGCCAGCAGCTTGACAGGGCCCCCGGACACCGGGGAGCTGTTTTTT.

V and J are TRBV5-1 and TRBJ2-1; tentative D call: TRBD2 (6 bases). The V and J ends lost 0 bases and 8 bases respectively, with 12 bases between them. The CDR3 has 14 residues. Germline V gene data show CDR1 as SGHRS and CDR2 as YFSETQ. In DNA form, the CDR3 reads TGCGCCAGCAGCTTGGAGACTAGTAGGGATGAGCAGTTCTTC. Translation: CASSLETSRDEQFF. The complete variable domain, with remaining parts taken from reference TRBV5-1 and TRBJ2-1, reads KAGVTQTPRYLIKTRGQQVTLSCSPISGHRSVSWYQQTPGQGLQFLFEYFSETQRNKGNFPGRFSGRQFSNSRSEMNVSTLELGDSALYLCASSLETSRDEQFFGPGTRLTVL.

Here the CDR3 reads CASQDRTGELFF. As DNA, the CDR3 is TGTGCCAGCCAAGACAGAACCGGGGAGCTGTTTTTT. V is TRBV6-4 and J is TRBJ2-2, with a weak D call TRBD1 (5 bases). Germline CDR1 is MRHNA and CDR2 is SNTAGT. The CDR3 is made up of 12 amino acids. V was clipped by 8 bases and J by 5 bases, with 9 bases between them.

This clone was counted a few times. V gene TRBV9 combines with J gene TRBJ2-2; TRBD2 matches 8 bases. With V trimmed by 1 base and J by 2 bases, 10 bases remained unmatched. The CDR3 consists of 18 residues. Germline CDR1 reads SGDLS; CDR2 reads YYNGEE. The CDR3 DNA sequence: TGTGCCAGCAGCGTATTGTCGGGCGGGAGGAAAAACACCGGGGAGCTGTTTTTT. This encodes CASSVLSGGRKNTGELFF.

The V and J genes are TRBV28 and TRBJ1-5; D perhaps matches TRBD1 (5 bases). The CDR3 loop spans 12 amino acids. V was trimmed by 3 bases and J by 9 bases, leaving 9 bases between them. Germline lookup yields CDR1 MDHEN and CDR2 SYDVKM. The CDR3 is CASSLGPGPQHF. CDR3 coding DNA: TGTGCCAGCAGTTTGGGGCCCGGGCCCCAGCATTTT.

A single count supports this clone. The V gene is TRBV27, the J gene TRBJ2-3, with TRBD2 matching over 10 bases. The CDR3 contains 18 residues. Germline CDR1 and CDR2: MNHEY and SMNVEV (reference sequence). Trimming took 4 bases from V and 0 from J; bases not matched to a gene: 10. CDR3 loop: CASSSTLGLASSTDTQYF. CDR3 DNA: TGTGCCAGCAGTTCAACCCTGGGACTAGCGAGTAGCACAGATACGCAGTATTTT.

V and J are TRBV6-1 and TRBJ2-7; maybe TRBD1 (6 bases). The V gene lost 9 bases and the J gene lost 2 bases, with 17 bases spanning the gap. This CDR3 contains 14 residues. In germline, CDR1 is MNHNS, CDR2 SASEGT. CDR3 residues: CASLRDITPYEQYF. CDR3 nucleotides: TGTGCCAGTCTCCGGGACATAACCCCCTACGAGCAGTACTTC.

The chain uses TRBV11-2 and TRBJ2-7; tentative D call: TRBD2 (6 bases). CDR3 length: 12 residues. CDR1 and CDR2 (germline): SGHAT, FQNNGV. V was cut by 5 bases and J by 5 bases, with 10 bases left in between. The CDR3 sequence: CASSPRRDEQYF. The CDR3 DNA reads TGTGCCAGCAGCCCCAGGAGGGACGAGCAGTACTTC.

This chain joins TRBV6-5 and TRBJ2-7; 7 nucleotides line up with TRBD2. Germline CDR1 reads MNHEY; CDR2 reads SVGAGI. The CDR3 runs 15 residues. The V and J ends lost 7 bases and 2 bases, in that order; junction bases with no gene match: 11. The CDR3 DNA reads TGTGCCAGCACCCTTCGGGCAGCGGGAACCTACGAGCAGTACTTC. It yields the protein CASTLRAAGTYEQYF.

The V and J genes are TRBV7-9 and TRBJ2-4; 12 nucleotides agree with TRBD1. Germline CDR1 and CDR2: SEHNR and FQNEAQ (reference sequence). V was clipped by 2 bases and J by 8 bases; unmatched bases: 10. The CDR3 is 17 amino acids. CDR3 nucleotide sequence: TGTGCCAGCAGCTTAAGAGGGACAGGGGGCCCGAAGGACATTCAGTACTTC. Translated, it gives CASSLRGTGGPKDIQYF.

This clone was detected only a few times. This chain links TRBV5-1 with TRBJ2-1; 8 bases match TRBD2. This CDR3 comprises 15 residues. Germline CDR1 is SGHRS and CDR2 is YFSETQ. Losses at the gene ends were 1 base for V and 5 bases for J; bases not matched to a gene: 5. As DNA, the CDR3 is TGCGCCAGCAGCTTGACTAGCGGAGTCAACAATGAGCAGTTCTTC. Translating it yields CASSLTSGVNNEQFF.

The CDR3 loop reads CASSPDRVAYGYTF. DNA for the CDR3: TGTGCCAGCAGTCCCGACAGGGTCGCCTATGGCTACACCTTC. This chain connects TRBV28 to TRBJ1-2; TRBD1 matches at 7 bases. Germline V gives CDR1 MDHEN, CDR2 SYDVKM. The V gene end was trimmed by 5 bases and the J gene end by 4 bases; junction bases not matched to a gene: 7. CDR3 length equals 14 residues.

V gene TRBV5-1 combines with J gene TRBJ2-3; the match to TRBD2 covers 7 bases. Losses at the gene ends were 1 base for V and 0 bases for J; bases not matched to a gene: 2. This CDR3 contains 15 residues. CDR1 SGHRS and CDR2 YFSETQ come from the germline V gene. The CDR3 loop is CASSLWGGSTDTQYF. The CDR3 nucleotides read TGCGCCAGCAGCTTGTGGGGGGGAAGCACAGATACGCAGTATTTT.

The rearrangement links TRBV19 to TRBJ2-3; 10 positions agree with TRBD2. The CDR3 covers 17 residues. Germline CDR1 and CDR2: LNHDA and SQIVND (reference sequence). J lost 6 bases, V lost 5 bases, and 14 bases had no gene match. CDR3 amino acids: CASSALSGTSVSDTQYF. CDR3 bases: TGTGCCAGTAGTGCCCTTTCCGGGACTAGCGTGTCGGATACGCAGTATTTT.

The genes are TRBV9 and TRBJ2-1; 10 bases align to TRBD1. The CDR3 is made up of 16 amino acids. J lost 7 bases, V lost 4 bases, and 11 bases had no gene match. The V gene's germline CDR1 is SGDLS and CDR2 YYNGEE. In DNA, the CDR3 is TGTGCCAGCAGCATGGGACAGGGGTCGACCCTTAATGAGCAGTTCTTC. This encodes CASSMGQGSTLNEQFF.

This clone was seen once. J is TRBJ2-5 and V is TRBV30; 10 positions match TRBD1. Looked up from germline, CDR1 is GTSNPN and CDR2 is SVGIG (reference sequence). Trimming cost V 2 bases and J 5 bases; bases outside gene matches: 23. The CDR3 has 20 amino acids. The CDR3 coding sequence is TGTGCCTGGAGTTCACCGGGACAGGGGTTTTGGGGCGGGAGAAAGGAGACCCAGTACTTC. This sequence encodes CAWSSPGQGFWGGRKETQYF. The full variable domain, with the rest looked up from reference TRBV30 and TRBJ2-5, is SQTIHQWPATLVQPVGSPLSLECTVEGTSNPNLYWYRQAAGRGLQLLFYSVGIGQISSEVPQNLSASRPQDRQFILSSKKLLLSDSGFYLCAWSSPGQGFWGGRKETQYFGPGTRLLVL.